A single sample is the source of the 2 T cell receptor beta chains below, sequenced in a study of identical twins. MiXCR was run by TCRdb on the 5' RACE reads, yielding one entry per CDR3 protein. In the table there are more than 1.5 million distinct CDR3 sequences, around 33% of which are singletons. Sequenced material: cord blood. Receptors originate from a newborn girl in good health.

The rearrangement uses TRBV6-1 and TRBJ2-7; 8 bases align to TRBD2. The CDR3 spans 17 residues. The V and J ends lost 6 bases and 7 bases, in that order; junction bases with no gene match: 20. Germline V CDR1 and CDR2: MNHNS, SASEGT. The CDR3 protein is CASSPTQTSGGGNEQYF. CDR3 DNA sequence: TGTGCCAGCAGCCCCACTCAAACTAGCGGAGGGGGGAATGAGCAGTACTTC.

Details on this clonotype: A much larger clone sits a single nucleotide away, making a read error possible. J is TRBJ2-5 and V is TRBV9, with 8 bases that match TRBD2. Matching the DNA end better, TRBJ2-7 makes the J call doubtful. The CDR3 extends over 15 amino acids. CDR1 is SGDLS and CDR2 is YYNGEE in the germline V gene. The CDR3 DNA follows: TGTGCCAGCAGCGTAGAAGCGGGGGATATCTACGAGCAGTACTTC. This translates into CASSVEAGDIYEQYF.